A selection of T cell receptor beta chains follows, all from one sample in a study of blood T cell repertoires in COVID-19. Measured with immunoSEQ multiplex PCR; TCRdb has only the in-frame clones, and not every one. Of 250,000 to 300,000 clones listed, about four fifths are singletons. The sample was peripheral blood. The receptor set was obtained from a young woman with acute or convalescent COVID-19. CDR3s include the opening cysteine and the closing phenylalanine or tryptophan. A D gene is named only where the DNA matches it firmly. Clone size is given for some rows only: seen once, a few or many times, or a class if the clone is expanded.

d_gene,abundance,v_gene,j_gene,CDR3aa,CDR3nt
NA,once,TRBV7-2,TRBJ2-4,CASSFWLAKNIQYF,TGTGCCAGCAGCTTTTGGCTAGCCAAAAACATTCAGTACTTC
NA,NA,TRBV24-1,TRBJ2-2,CATSDTGFTGELFF,TGTGCCACCAGTGATACCGGTTTCACCGGGGAGCTGTTTTTT
TRBD2,NA,TRBV18,TRBJ2-7,CASSPVASGIGEQYF,TGTGCCAGCTCACCAGTGGCTAGCGGGATAGGAGAGCAGTACTTC
NA,NA,TRBV5-1,TRBJ1-6,CASSLGQVFSPLHF,TGCGCCAGCAGCTTGGGACAGGTATTCTCACCCCTCCACTTT
NA,NA,TRBV12-3/TRBV12-4,TRBJ2-2,CASSTTGELFF,TGTGCCAGCAGTACAACCGGGGAGCTGTTTTTT
NA,NA,TRBV6-5,TRBJ1-2,CASRRDRSNYGYTF,TGTGCCAGCAGGCGGGACCGTTCTAACTATGGCTACACCTTC
NA,NA,TRBV25-1,TRBJ1-6,CASSELKGSSYNSPLHF,TGTGCCAGCAGTGAATTGAAGGGGTCCTCCTATAATTCACCCCTCCACTTT
TRBD2,NA,TRBV5-1,TRBJ2-1,CASSRRTSLNEQFF,TGCGCCAGCAGCCGGAGGACTAGCCTCAATGAGCAGTTCTTC
TRBD2,NA,TRBV19,TRBJ2-7,CASSIGGGTYEQYF,TGTGCCAGTAGTATAGGCGGGGGGACCTACGAGCAGTACTTC
TRBD2,few,TRBV10-2,TRBJ2-1,CASRPLRLAAYNEQFF,TGCGCCAGCAGACCCCTTCGACTAGCGGCCTACAATGAGCAGTTCTTC
NA,NA,TRBV27,TRBJ1-1,CASSPRIHTEAFF,TGTGCCAGCAGCCCCAGGATCCACACTGAAGCTTTCTTT
NA,NA,TRBV4-3,TRBJ2-7,CASSQDPLREQYF,TGCGCCAGCAGCCAAGATCCACTTCGCGAGCAGTACTTC
NA,NA,TRBV10-3,TRBJ2-7,CAISETLKGLLYEQYF,TGTGCCATCAGTGAGACCCTAAAAGGACTGCTCTACGAGCAGTACTTC
NA,NA,TRBV15,TRBJ2-1,CATSRGVSVSSYNEQFF,TGTGCCACCAGCAGAGGTGTTAGCGTAAGCTCCTACAATGAGCAGTTCTTC
NA,NA,TRBV6-1,TRBJ1-2,CASSEEGNYGYTF,TGTGCCAGCAGTGAGGAGGGTAACTATGGCTACACCTTC
NA,NA,TRBV7-2,TRBJ2-1,CASSLVVSGKSYYNEQFF,TGTGCCAGCAGCTTAGTGGTTAGCGGAAAGAGCTATTACAATGAGCAGTTCTTC
TRBD1,NA,TRBV7-8,TRBJ1-2,CASSLPPGQGNYGYTF,TGTGCCAGCAGCTTACCCCCGGGACAGGGAAACTATGGCTACACCTTC
NA,NA,TRBV6-6,TRBJ1-5,CASSYSAGASQPQHF,TGTGCCAGCAGTTACTCGGCGGGGGCAAGTCAGCCCCAGCATTTT
TRBD1,NA,TRBV12-5,TRBJ2-3,CASGFPGTADTQYF,TGTGCTAGTGGTTTCCCCGGGACAGCAGATACGCAGTATTTT
TRBD1,NA,TRBV18,TRBJ1-2,CASSLDRVRGYTF,TGTGCCAGCTCACTGGACAGGGTACGGGGCTACACCTTC
NA,NA,TRBV21-1,TRBJ1-6,CANPTGDSPLHF,TGTGCCAACCCGACAGGGGATTCACCCCTCCACTTT
NA,NA,TRBV5-8,TRBJ1-4,CASSHRDTMSEKLFF,TGTGCCAGCAGCCACCGGGACACCATGTCGGAAAAACTGTTTTTT